One sample yielded the 7 T cell receptor beta chains listed below, sequenced in a study of OX40 agonist ivuxolimab in advanced cancers. Generated by immunoSEQ multiplex PCR, the TCRdb table keeps only in-frame clones and is missing some. The sample lists about 80,000 clones; approximately 84% were seen once. The sample here was CD4+ or CD8+ T cells sorted from blood, taken in a trial of the OX40 agonist ivuxolimab. Receptors originate from an adult with an advanced solid tumor such as melanoma, head and neck, liver or kidney cancer.

The chain joins TRBV19 to TRBJ2-1; no clear D gene. The germline V gene has CDR1 LNHDA and CDR2 SQIVND (reference sequence). This CDR3 has 14 residues. V shed 1 base and J shed 2 bases, with 6 bases lying between them. The CDR3 loop is CASSIGVAYNEQFF. CDR3 nucleotide sequence: TGTGCCAGTAGTATAGGGGTGGCCTACAATGAGCAGTTCTTC. The complete variable domain, with remaining parts taken from reference TRBV19 and TRBJ2-1, reads DGGITQSPKYLFRKEGQNVTLSCEQNLNHDAMYWYRQDPGQGLRLIYYSQIVNDFQKGDIAEGYSVSREKKESFPLTVTSAQKNPTAFYLCASSIGVAYNEQFFGPGTRLTVL.

The V gene is TRBV19, the J gene TRBJ2-3; TRBD1 aligns across 7 bases. This CDR3 is 16 amino acids long. Germline trimming cut 1 base from V and 5 bases from J; bases unmatched to any gene: 9. Germline V CDR1 and CDR2: LNHDA, SQIVND (reference sequence). The CDR3 region is CASSIGDSVSLDTQYF. The CDR3 DNA sequence: TGTGCCAGTAGTATAGGGGACAGTGTGTCCTTAGATACGCAGTATTTT.

The chain recombines TRBV7-9 with TRBJ2-7; TRBD2 aligns across 7 bases. Losses at the gene ends were 5 bases for V and 4 bases for J; bases not matched to a gene: 11. Per the germline V gene, CDR1 is SEHNR and CDR2 is FQNEAQ (reference sequence). This CDR3 is 15 amino acids long. CDR3 in amino acids: CASSPGRSERYEQYF. CDR3 DNA sequence: TGTGCCAGCAGCCCCGGGAGGAGCGAACGTTACGAGCAGTACTTC.

V is TRBV4-3 and J is TRBJ1-1, with no clear D. From germline, CDR1 is LGHNA and CDR2 YSLEER. With 0 bases removed from V and 7 bases from J, the gap between germline ends came to 15 bases. The CDR3 contains 15 residues. CDR3 nucleotide sequence: TGCGCCAGCAGCCAAGATCGGGCCGGAGATGGTGAAGCTTTCTTT. This translates into CASSQDRAGDGEAFF.

This rearrangement joins TRBV18 to TRBJ2-2; D is tentatively TRBD1 or TRBD2 (5 bases each). Germline CDR1 is KGHSH and CDR2 is LQKENI. This CDR3 region has 17 residues. Trimming cost V 3 bases and J 5 bases, with 19 bases left between them. CDR3: CASSPQPQGSGTGELFF. The DNA of the CDR3 is TGTGCCAGCTCACCCCAACCTCAGGGATCGGGGACCGGGGAGCTGTTTTTT.

The chain links TRBV27 to TRBJ1-1; 10 nucleotides match TRBD1. The V gene's germline CDR1 is MNHEY and CDR2 SMNVEV (reference sequence). Trimming cost V 7 bases and J 11 bases; bases outside gene matches: 10. The length of the CDR3 is 13 residues. The CDR3 sequence: CASTPPGTGVAFF. The CDR3 region has the DNA TGTGCCAGCACTCCCCCCGGGACAGGGGTTGCTTTCTTT.

The rearrangement links TRBV5-1 to TRBJ2-5; no clear D gene. CDR3 length: 10 amino acids. Germline assignment: CDR1 SGHRS and CDR2 YFSETQ. The V end was cut by 6 bases, the J end by 4 bases, with 4 bases between. DNA of the CDR3: TGCGCCAGCACGGGAGAGACCCAGTACTTC. It specifies CASTGETQYF.